Below, one T cell receptor (beta chain) is given with its context. It was with 60 Vbeta and 13 Jbeta primers that the PCR ran. Produced via immunoSEQ multiplex PCR; TCRdb's table is partial and in-frame only. The sample contains 100,000 or so clones, around 76% of which appear only once. This sample stems from a study of cytomegalovirus exposure and HLA in healthy donors. Trimming took 0 bases from V and 6 from J; bases not matched to a gene: 6. CDR3 length: 16 amino acids. Looked up from germline, CDR1 is SGHDT and CDR2 is YYEEEE. The sequence derives from a man aged 25 to 40 in good health and CMV-seropositive. The sample was PBMCs. The chain recombines TRBV5-6 with TRBJ1-5; 10 bases map to TRBD1. The CDR3 DNA reads TGTGCCAGCAGCTTGGCCTGGACAGGGGGGGTTCAGCCCCAGCATTTT. Its translation: CASSLAWTGGVQPQHF.